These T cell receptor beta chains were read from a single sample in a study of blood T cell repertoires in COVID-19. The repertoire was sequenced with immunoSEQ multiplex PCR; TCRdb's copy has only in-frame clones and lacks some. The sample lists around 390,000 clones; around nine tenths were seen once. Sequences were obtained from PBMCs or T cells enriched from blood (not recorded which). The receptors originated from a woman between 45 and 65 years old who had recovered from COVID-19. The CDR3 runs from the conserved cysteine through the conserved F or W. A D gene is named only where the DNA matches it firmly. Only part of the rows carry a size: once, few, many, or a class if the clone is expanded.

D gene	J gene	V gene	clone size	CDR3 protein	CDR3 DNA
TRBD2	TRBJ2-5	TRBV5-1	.	CASSPGRGETQYF	TGCGCCAGCAGCCCCGGGCGGGGGGAGACCCAGTACTTC
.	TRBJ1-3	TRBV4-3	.	CASSQGTISGNTIYF	TGCGCCAGCAGCCAAGGCACAATCTCTGGAAACACCATATATTTT
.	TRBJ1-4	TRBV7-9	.	CASSRTDSNEKLFF	TGTGCCAGCAGTCGAACAGATTCGAATGAAAAACTGTTTTTT
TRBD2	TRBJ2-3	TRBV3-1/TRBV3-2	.	CASGTRLAGGRTDTQYF	TGTGCCAGCGGAACCCGACTAGCGGGGGGGCGGACAGATACGCAGTATTTT
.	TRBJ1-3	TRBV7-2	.	CASSFGQNANTIYF	TGTGCCAGCAGCTTCGGACAGAACGCGAACACCATATATTTT
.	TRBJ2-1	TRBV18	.	CASSRTGNLYEQFF	TGTGCCAGCTCACGCACAGGGAATTTGTATGAGCAGTTCTTC
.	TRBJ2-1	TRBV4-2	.	CASSQDGNEQFF	TGTGCCAGCAGCCAAGACGGGAATGAGCAGTTCTTC
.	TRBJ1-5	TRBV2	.	CASSEREGQPQHF	TGTGCCAGCTCGGAACGGGAGGGTCAGCCCCAGCATTTT
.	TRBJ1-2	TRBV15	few	CATSDGVEGYTF	TGTGCCACCAGCGACGGGGTAGAGGGCTACACCTTC
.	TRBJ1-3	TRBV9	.	CASSEQGHSGNTIYF	TGTGCCAGCAGCGAACAGGGCCACTCTGGAAACACCATATATTTT
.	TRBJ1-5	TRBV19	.	CASSTTQGQPQHF	TGTGCCAGTAGTACAACACAGGGACAGCCCCAGCATTTT
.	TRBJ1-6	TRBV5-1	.	CASSSTDNNSPLHF	TGCGCCAGCAGCTCGACAGATAATAATTCACCCCTCCACTTT
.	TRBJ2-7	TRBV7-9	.	CASSSIPLDNPLYEQYF	TGTGCCAGCAGCTCCATCCCTCTTGACAACCCGCTATACGAGCAGTACTTC
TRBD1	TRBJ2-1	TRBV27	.	CASSYDRGRGEQFF	TGTGCCAGCAGTTACGACAGGGGGCGGGGTGAGCAGTTCTTC
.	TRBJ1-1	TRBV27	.	CASRSVGRDTEAFF	TGTGCCAGCAGAAGTGTGGGGAGGGACACTGAAGCTTTCTTT
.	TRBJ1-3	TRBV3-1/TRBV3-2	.	CASSQAGNTIYF	TGTGCCAGCAGCCAAGCAGGAAACACCATATATTTT
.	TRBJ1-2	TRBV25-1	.	CASSAVVGHTYGYTF	TGTGCCAGCAGTGCCGTGGTAGGACACACCTATGGCTACACCTTC
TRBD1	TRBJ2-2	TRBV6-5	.	CASSYGQGYGELFF	TGTGCCAGCAGTTACGGACAGGGGTACGGGGAGCTGTTTTTT
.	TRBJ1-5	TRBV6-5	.	CASSNTGSNQPQHF	TGTGCCAGCAGTAACACAGGGAGCAATCAGCCCCAGCATTTT
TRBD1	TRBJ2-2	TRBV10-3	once	CAISEPSGQANTGELFF	TGTGCCATCAGTGAGCCCTCGGGACAGGCGAACACCGGGGAGCTGTTTTTT
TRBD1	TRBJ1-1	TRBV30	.	CAWRKTQGAYFEAFF	TGTGCCTGGAGAAAAACACAGGGGGCCTATTTTGAAGCTTTCTTT
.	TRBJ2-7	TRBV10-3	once	CAISDVTYEQYF	TGTGCCATCAGTGATGTCACCTACGAGCAGTACTTC
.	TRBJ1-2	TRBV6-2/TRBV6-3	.	CASSYSGGTSSGYTF	TGTGCCAGCAGTTACTCGGGGGGGACATCGTCTGGCTACACCTTC
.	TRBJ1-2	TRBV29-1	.	CSVATGRESDYTF	TGCAGCGTCGCAACTGGACGGGAGTCGGACTACACCTTC
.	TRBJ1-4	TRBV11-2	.	CASSLMGGSNEKLFF	TGTGCCAGCAGCTTAATGGGGGGGTCTAATGAAAAACTGTTTTTT
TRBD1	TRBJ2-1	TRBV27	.	CASSWGTGVYNEQFF	TGTGCCAGCAGTTGGGGGACAGGGGTCTACAATGAGCAGTTCTTC
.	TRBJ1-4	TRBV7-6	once	CASSLQRTPNEKLFF	TGTGCCAGCAGCTTACAAAGGACTCCTAATGAAAAACTGTTTTTT
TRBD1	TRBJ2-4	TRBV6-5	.	CASSLGQRNIQYF	TGTGCCAGCAGTTTGGGACAGAGAAACATTCAGTACTTC
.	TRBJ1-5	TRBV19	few	CATRDYSNQPQHF	TGTGCCACCAGGGACTATAGCAATCAGCCCCAGCATTTT
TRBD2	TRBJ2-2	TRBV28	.	CASSFHVGGANTGELFF	TGTGCCAGCAGTTTCCACGTCGGGGGGGCTAACACCGGGGAGCTGTTTTTT
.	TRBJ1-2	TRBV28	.	CASSGPGSWVGGYGYTF	TGTGCCAGCAGTGGACCAGGGTCATGGGTGGGAGGCTATGGCTACACCTTC
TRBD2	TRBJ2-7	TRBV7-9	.	CASSLVGLAADF	TGTGCCAGCAGCTTAGTTGGACTAGCGGCCGACTTC
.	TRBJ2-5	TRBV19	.	CASSRDQETQYF	TGTGCCAGTAGTCGGGACCAAGAGACCCAGTACTTC
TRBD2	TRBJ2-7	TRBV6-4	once	CASRPQASGNFEQYF	TGTGCCAGCCGCCCCCAGGCTAGCGGGAACTTCGAGCAGTACTTC
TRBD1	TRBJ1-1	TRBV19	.	CASYEGQGRTTEAFF	TGTGCTTCTTATGAGGGACAGGGGCGTACCACTGAAGCTTTCTTT
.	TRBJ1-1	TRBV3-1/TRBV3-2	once	CASSQEPGNTEAFF	TGTGCCAGCAGCCAAGAACCAGGGAACACTGAAGCTTTCTTT
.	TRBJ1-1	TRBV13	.	CASSSPGFMNTEAFF	TGTGCCAGCAGCTCACCGGGATTCATGAACACTGAAGCTTTCTTT
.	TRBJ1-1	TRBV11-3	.	CASSVHRDTEAFF	TGTGCCAGCAGCGTACACAGGGATACTGAAGCTTTCTTT
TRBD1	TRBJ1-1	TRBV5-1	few	CASSLAGTGNTEAFF	TGCGCCAGCAGCTTGGCGGGGACAGGAAACACTGAAGCTTTCTTT
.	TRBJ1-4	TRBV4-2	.	CASSSPLRGRTDHEKLFF	TGTGCCAGCAGCTCTCCCCTTCGCGGGAGGACGGACCATGAAAAACTGTTTTTT
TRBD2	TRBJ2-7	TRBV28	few	CASSARTRPPPYEQYF	TGTGCCAGCAGTGCCCGGACTAGACCCCCCCCCTACGAGCAGTACTTC
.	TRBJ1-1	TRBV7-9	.	CASSPRLNTEAFF	TGTGCCAGCAGCCCGAGACTAAACACTGAAGCTTTCTTT
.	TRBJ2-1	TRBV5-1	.	CASHLTGKYEQFF	TGCGCCAGCCACCTCACAGGGAAGTACGAGCAGTTCTTC
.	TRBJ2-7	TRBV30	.	CAWSPRSYEQYF	TGTGCCTGGAGTCCCCGGTCCTACGAGCAGTACTTC
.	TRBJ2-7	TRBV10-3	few	CAIRVSGSYEQYF	TGTGCCATCAGAGTAAGCGGTTCCTACGAGCAGTACTTC
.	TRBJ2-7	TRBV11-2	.	CASSLQGRGNEQYF	TGTGCCAGCAGCCTGCAGGGCAGGGGTAACGAGCAGTACTTC
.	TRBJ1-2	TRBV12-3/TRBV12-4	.	CASGRGSWGYTF	TGTGCCTCCGGGCGGGGCTCGTGGGGCTACACCTTC
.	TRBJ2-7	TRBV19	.	CASSIRRDSSYEQYF	TGTGCCAGTAGTATACGGCGGGATAGCTCCTACGAGCAGTACTTC
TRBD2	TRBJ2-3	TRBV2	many	CASGTSGGWGDTQYF	TGTGCCAGCGGTACTAGCGGGGGGTGGGGAGATACGCAGTATTTT
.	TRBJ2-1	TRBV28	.	CASSFLGQYNEQFF	TGTGCCAGCAGTTTTTTGGGACAATACAATGAGCAGTTCTTC
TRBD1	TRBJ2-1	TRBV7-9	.	CASSGKGQGSSYNEQFF	TGTGCCAGCAGCGGGAAAGGACAGGGGAGCTCCTACAATGAGCAGTTCTTC
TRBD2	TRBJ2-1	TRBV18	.	CASSPPGLAGEQFF	TGTGCCAGCTCACCACCCGGACTAGCGGGAGAGCAGTTCTTC
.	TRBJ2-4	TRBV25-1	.	CASGGESAKNIQYF	TGTGCCAGCGGAGGGGAGTCAGCCAAAAACATTCAGTACTTC
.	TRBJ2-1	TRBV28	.	CASSLGLEPQYNEQFF	TGTGCCAGCAGTTTAGGCTTGGAGCCCCAATACAATGAGCAGTTCTTC
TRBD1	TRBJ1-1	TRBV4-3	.	CASSQQTGAEAFF	TGCGCCAGCAGCCAACAAACAGGGGCTGAAGCTTTCTTT